This T cell receptor (beta chain) stems from a study of blood T cell repertoires in COVID-19. Study as a whole: Spain, Italy and the United States supplied samples that represented acute and convalescent COVID-19. T cells, B-cell-depleted T cells, or PBMCs provided the cDNA or gDNA that served as material.

Authors' methods: Amplification from reference gene primers served as the basis for estimated nucleated cell counts. Here immunoSEQ multiplex PCR was the method, and the copy in TCRdb shows in-frame clones only, minus some. The V and J calls and clone size come from that table; D and trimming were worked out from the DNA. The table lists about 250,000 clones, about 89% of them singletons. The CDR3 runs to 13 residues. The V gene lost 1 base and the J gene lost 1 base, with 4 bases spanning the gap. CDR1 MGHRA and CDR2 YSYEKL come from the germline V gene. The J gene is TRBJ1-1, the V gene TRBV4-1, with unresolved D. The sequenced sample was peripheral blood. This clonotype was sampled from a woman aged 60-75 years who had recovered from COVID-19. In nucleotides, the CDR3 is TGCGCCAGCAGCCAAGCAGGGAACACTGAAGCTTTCTTT. Residues: CASSQAGNTEAFF.